This TCR beta chain was captured by sequencing in a study of T cell changes during pregnancy in multiple sclerosis. There are 12 residues in the CDR3. V lost 4 bases to trimming and J lost 11 bases; unmatched junction nucleotides: 6. Germline V gives CDR1 MNHNS, CDR2 SASEGT. The table lists this clone with a count of one. Clones were sequenced by immunoSEQ multiplex PCR, and TCRdb holds only the in-frame ones, with some missing. Counted here are 30,000 to 40,000 clones, 92% occurring once; the ten biggest clones make up 0.7% to 1%. The receptor comes from a female donor with multiple sclerosis, enrolled in a pregnancy study. The J gene is TRBJ1-1, the V gene TRBV6-1; the match to TRBD1 covers 8 bases. The starting material was CD4+ T cells from peripheral blood mononuclear cells, obtained in the third trimester of pregnancy. The CDR3 loop is CASSGAGGWAFF. Written as DNA, the CDR3 is TGTGCCAGCAGTGGGGCAGGGGGCTGGGCTTTCTTT.